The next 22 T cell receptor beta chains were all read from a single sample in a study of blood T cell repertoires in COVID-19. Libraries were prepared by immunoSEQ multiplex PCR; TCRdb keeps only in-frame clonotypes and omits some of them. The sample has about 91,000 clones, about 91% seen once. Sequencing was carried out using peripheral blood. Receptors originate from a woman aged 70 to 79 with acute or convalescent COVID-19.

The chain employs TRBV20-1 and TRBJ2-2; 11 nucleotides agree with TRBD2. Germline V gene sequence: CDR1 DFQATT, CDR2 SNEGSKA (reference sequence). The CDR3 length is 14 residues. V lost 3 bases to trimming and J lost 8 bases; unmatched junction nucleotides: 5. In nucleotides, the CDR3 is TGCAGTGCTAGTAGCGGGAGGGCGTCTGGGGAGCTGTTTTTT. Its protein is CSASSGRASGELFF.

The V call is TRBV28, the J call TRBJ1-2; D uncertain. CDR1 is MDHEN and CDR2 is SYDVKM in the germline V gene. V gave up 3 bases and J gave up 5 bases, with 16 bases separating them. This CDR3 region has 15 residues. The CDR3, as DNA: TGTGCCAGCAGTTTGACACCGGAACAGAGTTATGGCTACACCTTC. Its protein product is CASSLTPEQSYGYTF.

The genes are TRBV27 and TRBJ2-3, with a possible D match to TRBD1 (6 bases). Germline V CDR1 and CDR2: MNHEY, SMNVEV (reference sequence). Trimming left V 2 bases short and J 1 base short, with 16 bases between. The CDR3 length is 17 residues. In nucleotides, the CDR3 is TGTGCCAGCAGTTTACCCGGCGCGGCAGGGGGCACAGATACGCAGTATTTT. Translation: CASSLPGAAGGTDTQYF.

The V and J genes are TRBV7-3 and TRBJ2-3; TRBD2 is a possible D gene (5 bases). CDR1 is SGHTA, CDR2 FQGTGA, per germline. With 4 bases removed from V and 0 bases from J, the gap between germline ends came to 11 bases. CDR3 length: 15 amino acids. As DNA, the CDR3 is TGTGCCAGCAGCTCGACTACTCTGAGCACAGATACGCAGTATTTT. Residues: CASSSTTLSTDTQYF. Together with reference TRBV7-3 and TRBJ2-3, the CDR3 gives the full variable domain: GAGVSQTPSNKVTEKGKYVELRCDPISGHTALYWYRQSLGQGPEFLIYFQGTGAADDSGLPNDRFFAVRPEGSVSTLKIQRTERGDSAVYLCASSSTTLSTDTQYFGPGTRLTVL.

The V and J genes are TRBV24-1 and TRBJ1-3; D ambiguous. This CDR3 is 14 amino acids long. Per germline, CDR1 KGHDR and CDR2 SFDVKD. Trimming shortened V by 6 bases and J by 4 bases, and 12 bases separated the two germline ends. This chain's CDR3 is CATSSPGSGNTIYF. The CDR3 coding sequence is TGTGCCACCAGTTCGCCAGGCTCGGGAAACACCATATATTTT.

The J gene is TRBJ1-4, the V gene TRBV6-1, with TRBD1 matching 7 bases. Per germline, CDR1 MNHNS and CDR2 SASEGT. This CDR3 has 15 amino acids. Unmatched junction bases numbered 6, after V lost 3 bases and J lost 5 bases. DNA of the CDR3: TGTGCCAGCAGTGACCTTGACAGGGCCAATGAAAAACTGTTTTTT. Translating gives CASSDLDRANEKLFF.

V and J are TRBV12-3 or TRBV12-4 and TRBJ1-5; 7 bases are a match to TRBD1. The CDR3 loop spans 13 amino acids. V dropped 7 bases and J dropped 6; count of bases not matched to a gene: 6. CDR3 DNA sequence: TGTGCCAGCATAGACAGGGTCAGTCAGCCCCAGCATTTT. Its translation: CASIDRVSQPQHF.

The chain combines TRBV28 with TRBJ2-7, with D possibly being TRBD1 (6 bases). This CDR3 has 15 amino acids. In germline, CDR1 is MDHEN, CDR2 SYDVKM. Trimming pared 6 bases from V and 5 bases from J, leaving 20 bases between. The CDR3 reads CASRNTGTNRNEQYF. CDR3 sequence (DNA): TGTGCCAGCAGAAATACAGGGACCAACCGAAACGAGCAGTACTTC.

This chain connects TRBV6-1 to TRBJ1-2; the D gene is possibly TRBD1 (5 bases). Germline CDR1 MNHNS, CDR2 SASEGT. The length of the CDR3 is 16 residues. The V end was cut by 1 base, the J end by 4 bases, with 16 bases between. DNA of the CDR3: TGTGCCAGCAGTGAAGAGGGGTTGAGCCGACCCTATGGCTACACCTTC. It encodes CASSEEGLSRPYGYTF.

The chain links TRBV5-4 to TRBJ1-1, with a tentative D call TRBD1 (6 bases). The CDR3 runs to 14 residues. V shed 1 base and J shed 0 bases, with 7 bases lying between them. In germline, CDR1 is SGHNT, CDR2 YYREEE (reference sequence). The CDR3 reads CASSLTGMNTEAFF. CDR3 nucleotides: TGTGCCAGCAGCTTGACAGGGATGAACACTGAAGCTTTCTTT.

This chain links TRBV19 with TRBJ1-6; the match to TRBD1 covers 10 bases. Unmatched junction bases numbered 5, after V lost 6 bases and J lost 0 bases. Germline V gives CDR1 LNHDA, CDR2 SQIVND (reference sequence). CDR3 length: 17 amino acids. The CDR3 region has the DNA TGTGCCAGTAGCCCGGGACAGGGGAGCTCCTATAATTCACCCCTCCACTTT. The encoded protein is CASSPGQGSSYNSPLHF.

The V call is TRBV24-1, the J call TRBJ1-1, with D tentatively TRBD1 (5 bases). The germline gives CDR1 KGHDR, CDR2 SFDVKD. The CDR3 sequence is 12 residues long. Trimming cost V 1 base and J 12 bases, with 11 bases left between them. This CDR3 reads CATSDFTGGTFF. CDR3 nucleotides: TGTGCCACCAGTGATTTTACTGGGGGGACTTTCTTT.

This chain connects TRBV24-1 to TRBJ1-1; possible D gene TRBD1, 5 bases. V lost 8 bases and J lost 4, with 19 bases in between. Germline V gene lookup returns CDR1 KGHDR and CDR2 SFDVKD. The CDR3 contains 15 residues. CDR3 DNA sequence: TGTGCCACCACACCCGGGAAGGGGAGGACCACTGAAGCTTTCTTT. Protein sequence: CATTPGKGRTTEAFF.

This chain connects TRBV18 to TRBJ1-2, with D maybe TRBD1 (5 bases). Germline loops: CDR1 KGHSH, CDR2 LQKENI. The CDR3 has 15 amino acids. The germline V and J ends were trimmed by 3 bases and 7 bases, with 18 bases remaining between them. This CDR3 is CASSPPDQGGGGYTF. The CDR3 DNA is TGTGCCAGCTCACCTCCAGACCAGGGCGGTGGTGGCTACACCTTC.

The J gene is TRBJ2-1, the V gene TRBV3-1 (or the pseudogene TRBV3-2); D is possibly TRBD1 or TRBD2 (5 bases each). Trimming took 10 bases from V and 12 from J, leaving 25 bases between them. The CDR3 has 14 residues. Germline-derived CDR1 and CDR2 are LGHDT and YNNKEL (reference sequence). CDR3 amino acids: CATRATDYLGGQFF. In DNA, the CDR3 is TGTGCCACCAGGGCCACTGACTACCTGGGCGGGCAGTTCTTC.

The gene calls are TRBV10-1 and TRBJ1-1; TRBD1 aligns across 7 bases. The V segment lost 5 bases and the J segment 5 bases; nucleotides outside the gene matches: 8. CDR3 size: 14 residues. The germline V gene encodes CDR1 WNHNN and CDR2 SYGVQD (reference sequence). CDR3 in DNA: TGCGCCAGCAGTACCGGGACAGCGGGTACTGAAGCTTTCTTT. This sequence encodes CASSTGTAGTEAFF.

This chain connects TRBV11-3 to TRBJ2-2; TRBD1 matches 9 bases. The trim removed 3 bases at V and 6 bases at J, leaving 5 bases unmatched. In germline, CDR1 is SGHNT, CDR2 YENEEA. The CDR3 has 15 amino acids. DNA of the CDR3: TGTGCCAGCAGCTTCGGACAGGGGAGGGCCGGGGAGCTGTTTTTT. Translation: CASSFGQGRAGELFF.

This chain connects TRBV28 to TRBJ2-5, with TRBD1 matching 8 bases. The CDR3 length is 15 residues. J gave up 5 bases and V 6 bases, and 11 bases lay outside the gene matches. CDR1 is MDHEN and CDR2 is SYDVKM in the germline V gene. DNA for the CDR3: TGTGCCAGCAGGTTCATCGACAGGGGTGGGGAGACCCAGTACTTC. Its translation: CASRFIDRGGETQYF. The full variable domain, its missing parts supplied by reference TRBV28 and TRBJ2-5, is DVKVTQSSRYLVKRTGEKVFLECVQDMDHENMFWYRQDPGLGLRLIYFSYDVKMKEKGDIPEGYSVSREKKERFSLILESASTNQTSMYLCASRFIDRGGETQYFGPGTRLLVL.

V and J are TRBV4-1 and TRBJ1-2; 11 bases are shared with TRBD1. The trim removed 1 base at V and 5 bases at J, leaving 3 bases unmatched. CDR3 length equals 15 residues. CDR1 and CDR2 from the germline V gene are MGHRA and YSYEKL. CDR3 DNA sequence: TGCGCCAGCAGCCAAGCCGGACAGGGGGCTTATGGCTACACCTTC. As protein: CASSQAGQGAYGYTF.

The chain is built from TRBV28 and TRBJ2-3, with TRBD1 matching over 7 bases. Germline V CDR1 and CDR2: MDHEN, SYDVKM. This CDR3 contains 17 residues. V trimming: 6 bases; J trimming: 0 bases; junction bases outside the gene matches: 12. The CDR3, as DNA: TGTGCCAGCAGGCTTAGCCCTGGGACAGCTAGCACAGATACGCAGTATTTT. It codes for CASRLSPGTASTDTQYF.

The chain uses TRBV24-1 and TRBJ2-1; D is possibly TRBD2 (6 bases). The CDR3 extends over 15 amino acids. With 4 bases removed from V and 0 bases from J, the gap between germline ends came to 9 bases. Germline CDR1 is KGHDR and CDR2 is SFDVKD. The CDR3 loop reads CATSEQGGSYNEQFF. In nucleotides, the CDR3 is TGTGCCACCAGTGAGCAGGGAGGCTCCTACAATGAGCAGTTCTTC.

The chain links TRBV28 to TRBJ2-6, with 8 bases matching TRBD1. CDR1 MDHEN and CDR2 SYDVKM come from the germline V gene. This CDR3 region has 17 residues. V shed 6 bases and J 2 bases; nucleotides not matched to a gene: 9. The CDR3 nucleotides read TGTGCCAGCAGCTCACAGGGGGTCACCACTGGGGCCAACGTCCTGACTTTC. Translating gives CASSSQGVTTGANVLTF.